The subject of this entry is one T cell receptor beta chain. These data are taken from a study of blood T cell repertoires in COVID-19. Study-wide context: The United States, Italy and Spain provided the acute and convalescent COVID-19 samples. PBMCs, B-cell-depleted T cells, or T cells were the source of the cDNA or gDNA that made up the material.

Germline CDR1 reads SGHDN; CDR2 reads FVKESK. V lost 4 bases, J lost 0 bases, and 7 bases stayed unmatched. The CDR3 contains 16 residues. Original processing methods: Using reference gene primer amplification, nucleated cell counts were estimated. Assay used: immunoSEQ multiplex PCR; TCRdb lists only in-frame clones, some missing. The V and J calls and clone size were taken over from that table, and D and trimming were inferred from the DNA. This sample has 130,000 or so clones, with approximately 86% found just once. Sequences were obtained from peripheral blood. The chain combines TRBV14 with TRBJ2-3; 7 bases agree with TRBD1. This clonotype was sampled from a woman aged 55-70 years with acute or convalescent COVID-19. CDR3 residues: CASSPNRGTSTDTQYF. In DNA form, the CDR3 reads TGTGCCAGCAGCCCGAACAGGGGCACTAGCACAGATACGCAGTATTTT.